This T cell receptor (beta chain) was recorded in a study of blood T cells in healthy people across ages. General study results and limits: Diversity estimates drawn from one million T cells were deemed underestimates.

Those donating, healthy Caucasian individuals from Russia, were aged roughly 6 to 100. The V end lost 2 bases, the J end lost 4 bases, and 14 bases lay between the germline ends. The CDR3 runs 15 residues. CDR1 is SGHTA, CDR2 FQGNSA, per germline. The use of a sample-barcoded 5' primer and a J-beta primer mix characterized a second PCR of roughly 6 to 12 cycles. A 12-random-nucleotide template-switch adaptor tagged each cDNA molecule. Each CDR3 protein gets one entry after TCRdb re-called the 5' RACE reads with MiXCR. Here the sample spans 1.5 million to 2 million distinct CDR3 sequences, around 42% being singletons. Concerning this clonotype: Its target is unknown.

This clonotype was sampled from a human donor in good health. Material for sequencing was blood. The rearrangement links TRBV7-2 to TRBJ1-2, with D possibly TRBD1 on 6 matching bases. The CDR3 is CASSLSRGNSYGYTF. In nucleotides, the CDR3 is TGTGCCAGCAGCTTATCTAGGGGGAATTCCTATGGCTACACCTTC.